These 18 T cell receptor beta chains came from one sample sequenced in a study of blood T cell repertoires in COVID-19. Measured with immunoSEQ multiplex PCR; TCRdb has only the in-frame clones, and not every one. The table lists roughly 61,000 clones, about 84% of them singletons. The sample taken for sequencing was peripheral blood. The receptors originated from a man in his forties with active COVID-19.

This clone is a singleton in its sample. This chain connects TRBV28 to TRBJ2-2; TRBD2 agrees at 7 bases. This CDR3 region has 14 residues. Germline lookup yields CDR1 MDHEN and CDR2 SYDVKM. Trimming took 3 bases from V and 7 from J; bases not matched to a gene: 5. DNA for the CDR3: TGTGCCAGCAGTTTTCGACTAGCTAACGGGGAGCTGTTTTTT. This sequence encodes CASSFRLANGELFF. Variable domain in full (rest from reference TRBV28 and TRBJ2-2): DVKVTQSSRYLVKRTGEKVFLECVQDMDHENMFWYRQDPGLGLRLIYFSYDVKMKEKGDIPEGYSVSREKKERFSLILESASTNQTSMYLCASSFRLANGELFFGEGSRLTVL.

The chain has TRBV29-1 and TRBJ2-1, with TRBD2 matching 10 bases. With 8 bases clipped from V and 0 bases from J, the junction kept 4 bases outside the gene matches. The length of the CDR3 is 14 residues. Germline CDR1 reads SQVTM; CDR2 reads ANQGSEA. CDR3 DNA: TGCAGCACAATAGCGGGAGGCTCCTACAATGAGCAGTTCTTC. Translated: CSTIAGGSYNEQFF.

J is TRBJ1-2 and V is TRBV10-2, with TRBD1 matching over 8 bases. Germline V gene data show CDR1 as WSHSY and CDR2 as SAAADI. The V and J ends lost 3 bases and 3 bases, in that order; junction bases with no gene match: 0. CDR3 length equals 13 residues. The CDR3 protein is CASSDRGHYGYTF. Written as DNA, the CDR3 is TGCGCCAGCAGTGACAGGGGGCACTATGGCTACACCTTC.

The J gene is TRBJ2-3, the V gene TRBV2; no clear D. The germline CDR1 and CDR2 sequences are SNHLY and FYNNEI. The CDR3 is 12 residues long. V was clipped by 7 bases and J by 0 bases, with 5 bases between them. The CDR3 nucleotides read TGTGCCAGCACTACTAGCACAGATACGCAGTATTTT. Translation gives CASTTSTDTQYF.

V usage is TRBV5-1 and J usage is TRBJ1-2; 7 nucleotides line up with TRBD1. Germline CDR1 and CDR2: SGHRS and YFSETQ. This CDR3 has 15 residues. V shed 4 bases and J 3 bases; nucleotides not matched to a gene: 9. DNA of the CDR3: TGCGCCAGCAGCCCGGGCGGACAGGCGCACTATGGCTACACCTTC. The encoded protein is CASSPGGQAHYGYTF.

The rearrangement links TRBV15 to TRBJ2-6; D possibly corresponds to TRBD1 (6 bases). This CDR3 spans 18 amino acids. Trimming pared 1 base from V and 2 bases from J, leaving 15 bases between. Germline CDR1 is LNHNV and CDR2 is YYDKDF (reference sequence). DNA for the CDR3: TGTGCCACCAGCAGAGGTACTAGACGGACAGCTGGGGCCAACGTCCTGACTTTC. Residues: CATSRGTRRTAGANVLTF. The whole variable domain, filled in from reference TRBV15 and TRBJ2-6, reads DAMVIQNPRYQVTQFGKPVTLSCSQTLNHNVMYWYQQKSSQAPKLLFHYYDKDFNNEADTPDNFQSRRPNTSFCFLDIRSPGLGDTAMYLCATSRGTRRTAGANVLTFGAGSRLTVL.

The chain joins TRBV6-5 to TRBJ2-5, with a possible D match to TRBD2 (5 bases). CDR3 length: 15 amino acids. Germline loops: CDR1 MNHEY, CDR2 SVGAGI. Trimming took 0 bases from V and 4 from J, leaving 12 bases between them. CDR3 in DNA: TGTGCCAGCAGTTACTCTTCGCAGCGGTTAGAGACCCAGTACTTC. Protein sequence: CASSYSSQRLETQYF.

V gene TRBV7-4 combines with J gene TRBJ1-5; 7 nucleotides line up with TRBD1. Germline CDR1 and CDR2: SGHVT and SQSDAQ. The CDR3 is 14 residues long. Trimming cost V 4 bases and J 6 bases; bases outside gene matches: 6. CDR3 residues: CASSSTGVGQPQHF. For the CDR3, the DNA is TGTGCCAGCAGCTCCACAGGGGTGGGTCAGCCCCAGCATTTT.

This chain links TRBV19 with TRBJ1-2, with TRBD1 matching 7 bases. V shed 2 bases, J shed 4 bases, and the junction held 4 bases outside the gene matches. This CDR3 is built from 14 residues. Germline V gene lookup returns CDR1 LNHDA and CDR2 SQIVND (reference sequence). CDR3 loop: CASSILAGGYGYTF. CDR3 nucleotide sequence: TGTGCCAGTAGTATACTTGCAGGGGGCTATGGCTACACCTTC.

This clone has just one count. V is TRBV10-3 and J is TRBJ1-6; D uncertain. Germline CDR1 reads ENHRY; CDR2 reads SYGVKD. The CDR3 has 14 amino acids. Between the trimmed V and J ends, which lost 3 bases and 6 bases, there was a span of 9 bases. The CDR3 loop reads CAISDIRGNSPLHF. CDR3 DNA: TGTGCCATCAGTGATATTCGGGGTAATTCACCCCTCCACTTT.

The J gene is TRBJ2-1, the V gene TRBV11-2, with 9 bases matching TRBD2. Germline-derived CDR1 and CDR2 are SGHAT and FQNNGV. V trimming: 5 bases; J trimming: 7 bases; junction bases outside the gene matches: 9. The CDR3 has 15 residues. The CDR3 sequence: CASSSPRTSENEQFF. The CDR3, as DNA: TGTGCCAGCAGCAGTCCGAGGACTAGCGAGAATGAGCAGTTCTTC.

The J gene is TRBJ2-1, the V gene TRBV7-6; the match to TRBD1 covers 9 bases. Per the germline V gene, CDR1 is SGHVS and CDR2 is FNYEAQ. Trimming at V came to 3 bases and at J to 0 bases, leaving 6 bases not matched to a gene. CDR3 length equals 17 residues. Here the CDR3 reads CASSFTGGVSSYNEQFF. The CDR3 DNA follows: TGTGCCAGCAGCTTCACAGGGGGCGTGAGCTCCTACAATGAGCAGTTCTTC. The full variable domain, with the rest looked up from reference TRBV7-6 and TRBJ2-1, is GAGVSQSPRYKVTKRGQDVALRCDPISGHVSLYWYRQALGQGPEFLTYFNYEAQQDKSGLPNDRFSAERPEGSISTLTIQRTEQRDSAMYRCASSFTGGVSSYNEQFFGPGTRLTVL.

The chain recombines TRBV5-6 with TRBJ1-1, with D tentatively TRBD1 (5 bases). There are 15 residues in the CDR3. Trimming stripped 4 bases from V and 5 bases from J, with 18 bases between. In germline, CDR1 is SGHDT, CDR2 YYEEEE. The CDR3 bases are TGTGCCAGCAGCCCCCGGGGAGGGGTTGAAACTGAAGCTTTCTTT. Encoded protein: CASSPRGGVETEAFF.

The rearrangement joins TRBV5-4 to TRBJ1-4; D possibly corresponds to TRBD1 (5 bases). The CDR3 runs to 15 residues. V was trimmed by 3 bases and J by 12 bases, leaving 21 bases between them. Germline-derived CDR1 and CDR2 are SGHNT and YYREEE (reference sequence). The CDR3: CASSSQGLPLGELFF. The DNA of the CDR3 is TGTGCCAGCAGCTCCCAGGGACTGCCTTTGGGGGAACTGTTTTTT.

The sample holds one count of this clone. CDR3 protein: CASPGRGGDGYTF. In DNA, the CDR3 is TGTGCCAGCCCGGGACGGGGCGGGGATGGCTACACCTTC. The genes are TRBV12-3 or TRBV12-4 and TRBJ1-2; D possibly corresponds to TRBD1 (5 bases). Trimming cost V 8 bases and J 6 bases, with 16 bases left between them. This CDR3 is built from 13 residues.

This chain uses TRBV3-1 (or the pseudogene TRBV3-2) with TRBJ1-2; no clear D gene. This CDR3 spans 13 amino acids. V lost 0 bases and J 13 bases, leaving 15 bases between the germline ends. The germline V gene encodes CDR1 LGHDT and CDR2 YNNKEL (reference sequence). The CDR3 DNA reads TGTGCCAGCAGCCAAGAGGGCCGAGATCACCCCACCTTC. Protein product: CASSQEGRDHPTF.

The chain is built from TRBV5-1 and TRBJ2-3; D possibly corresponds to TRBD2 (5 bases). This CDR3 spans 16 amino acids. The germline gives CDR1 SGHRS, CDR2 YFSETQ. V was trimmed by 7 bases and J by 6 bases, leaving 24 bases between them. The CDR3 bases are TGCGCCAGCTCAAGTAAGTCCAACCCAGCGGCGGATACGCAGTATTTT. This gives the protein CASSSKSNPAADTQYF.

The CDR3 loop is CASSLYSSGELFF. Written as DNA, the CDR3 is TGTGCCAGCAGCTTATATAGTTCCGGGGAGCTGTTTTTT. The chain combines TRBV11-2 with TRBJ2-2, with D uncertain. Germline V gene sequence: CDR1 SGHAT, CDR2 FQNNGV. This CDR3 region has 13 residues. V shed 2 bases and J shed 6 bases, with 7 bases lying between them.